This T cell receptor (beta chain) was recorded in a study of blood T cells in healthy people across ages. Study results and limitations: Older individuals had lower TCR beta diversity per million T cells (the decline was roughly linear). Diversity figures derived from one million T cells were judged to underestimate the true value.

This clonotype was counted ten times or more. The antigen is undetermined. Using a J-beta primer mix together with a sample-barcoded 5' primer, a second PCR was run for about 6 to 12 cycles. TCRdb reprocessed the 5' RACE reads with MiXCR, giving one entry per CDR3 protein. The top ten clones hold approximately 4% of a sample with about 800,000 distinct CDR3 sequences, around 25% of them seen once. This CDR3 region has 13 residues. The germline V and J ends were trimmed by 2 bases and 5 bases, with 9 bases remaining between them. The germline CDR1 and CDR2 sequences are SEHNR and FQNEAQ (reference sequence). PBMCs were isolated at a quantity of at least 6 million per sample. This sample also appeared in a second study, on T cells of mothers and their children. That report adds: Detection yielded no persistent microchimeric T cell clones.

This chain connects TRBV7-9 to TRBJ2-5; D possibly uses TRBD1 or TRBD2 (5 bases each). The TCR originated in a boy aged 10-17 years in good health. Material for sequencing was blood. For the CDR3, the DNA is TGTGCCAGCAGCTTACGAGGGGATGAGACCCAGTACTTC. Its translation: CASSLRGDETQYF.